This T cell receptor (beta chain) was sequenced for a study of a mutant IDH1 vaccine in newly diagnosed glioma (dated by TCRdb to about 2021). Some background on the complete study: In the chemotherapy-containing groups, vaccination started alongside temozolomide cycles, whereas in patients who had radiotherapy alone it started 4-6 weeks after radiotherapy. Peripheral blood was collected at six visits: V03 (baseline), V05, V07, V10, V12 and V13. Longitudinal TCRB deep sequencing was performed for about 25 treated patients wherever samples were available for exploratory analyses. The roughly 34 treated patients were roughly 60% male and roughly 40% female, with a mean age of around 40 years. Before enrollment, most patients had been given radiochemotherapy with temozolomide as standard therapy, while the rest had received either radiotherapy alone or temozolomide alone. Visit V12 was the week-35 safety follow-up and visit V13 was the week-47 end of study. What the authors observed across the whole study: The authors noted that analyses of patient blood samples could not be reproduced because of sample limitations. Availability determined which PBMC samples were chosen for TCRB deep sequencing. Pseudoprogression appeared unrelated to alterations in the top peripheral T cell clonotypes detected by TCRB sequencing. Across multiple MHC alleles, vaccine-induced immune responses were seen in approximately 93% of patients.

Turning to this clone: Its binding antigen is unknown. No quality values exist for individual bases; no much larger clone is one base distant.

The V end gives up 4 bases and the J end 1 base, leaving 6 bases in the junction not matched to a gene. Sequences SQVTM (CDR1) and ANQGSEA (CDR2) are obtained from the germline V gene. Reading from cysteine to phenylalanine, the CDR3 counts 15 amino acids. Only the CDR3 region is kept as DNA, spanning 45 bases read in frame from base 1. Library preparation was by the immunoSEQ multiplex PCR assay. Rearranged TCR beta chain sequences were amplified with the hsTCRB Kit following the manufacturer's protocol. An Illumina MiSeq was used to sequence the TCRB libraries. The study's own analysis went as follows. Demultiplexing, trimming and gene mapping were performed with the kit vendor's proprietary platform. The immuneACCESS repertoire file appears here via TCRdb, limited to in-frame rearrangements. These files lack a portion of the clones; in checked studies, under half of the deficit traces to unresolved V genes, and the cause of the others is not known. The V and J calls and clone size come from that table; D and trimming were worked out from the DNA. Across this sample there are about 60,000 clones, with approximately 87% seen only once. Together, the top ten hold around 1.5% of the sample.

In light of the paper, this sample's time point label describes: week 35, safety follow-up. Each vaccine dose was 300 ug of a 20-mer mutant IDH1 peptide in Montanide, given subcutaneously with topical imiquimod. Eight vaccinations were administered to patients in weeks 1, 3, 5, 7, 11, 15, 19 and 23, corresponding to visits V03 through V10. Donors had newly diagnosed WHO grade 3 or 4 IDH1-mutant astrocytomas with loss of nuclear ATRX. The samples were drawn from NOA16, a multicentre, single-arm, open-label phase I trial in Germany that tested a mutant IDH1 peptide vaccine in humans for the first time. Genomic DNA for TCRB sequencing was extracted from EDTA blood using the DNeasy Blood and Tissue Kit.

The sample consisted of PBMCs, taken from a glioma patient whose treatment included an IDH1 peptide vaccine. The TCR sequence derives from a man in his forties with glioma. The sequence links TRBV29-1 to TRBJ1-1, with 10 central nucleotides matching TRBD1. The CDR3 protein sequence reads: CSVGGQGNKNTEAFF. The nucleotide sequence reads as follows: TGCAGCGTTGGGGGACAGGGGAATAAGAACACTGAAGCTTTCTTT.